This T cell receptor (beta chain) was retrieved from a study of blood T cell repertoires in COVID-19. Produced via immunoSEQ multiplex PCR; TCRdb's table is partial and in-frame only. The table includes about 500,000 clones, about nine tenths detected once. Trimming cost V 2 bases and J 6 bases; bases outside gene matches: 0. The CDR3 runs 11 residues. The germline V gene encodes CDR1 GTSNPN and CDR2 SVGIG (reference sequence). The sequenced sample was PBMCs or T cells enriched from blood (not recorded which). V and J are TRBV30 and TRBJ1-2; TRBD1 agrees at 7 bases. The source of this sequence is a woman younger than 35 who had recovered from COVID-19. The CDR3 DNA reads as TGTGCCTGGAGTAGGGGGCATGGCTACACCTTC. Translating it yields CAWSRGHGYTF.